The rows below give T cell receptor beta chains drawn from one sample of a study of post-analysis software for immune sequencing data. A single record per CDR3 protein comes from TCRdb applying MiXCR to the PCR reads. The table has some 500,000 distinct CDR3 sequences, approximately 46% seen once. Sequences were obtained from blood. Source of these receptors: a girl aged 10-17 years with multiple sclerosis. The conserved cysteine and the conserved F or W are not part of the CDR3 here. The D gene is left open where the match is weak.

J: TRBJ2-7; V: TRBV20-1; D: -; CDR3: SARKTGSYEQY
J: TRBJ2-5; V: TRBV20-1; D: -; CDR3: SASGAGGWETQY
J: TRBJ2-1; V: TRBV28; D: -; CDR3: ASSDGGGPYNEQF
J: TRBJ2-7; V: TRBV27; D: -; CDR3: ASSLGGGSLTYEQY
J: TRBJ2-1; V: TRBV20-1; D: TRBD1; CDR3: SARDRVSYNEQF
J: TRBJ2-3; V: TRBV12-3/TRBV12-4; D: -; CDR3: ASSRRAGDTRTDTQY
J: TRBJ1-6; V: TRBV27; D: TRBD1; CDR3: ASRLGQGVYSPLH
J: -; V: TRBV2; D: -; CDR3: ASSEFGRETQY
J: TRBJ2-7; V: TRBV11-1; D: -; CDR3: ASSLGFGGIYEQY
J: TRBJ1-4; V: TRBV4-1; D: -; CDR3: ASNQDPPRGGEKLF
J: -; V: TRBV3-1; D: -; CDR3: ASSQDGAGETQF